What follows describes a single T cell receptor (beta chain). What this receptor recognizes is not known. Base qualities are missing; no much larger clone stands one base away. RNA was extracted using the RNeasy kit, and roughly 0.5 to 1 microgram was reverse transcribed with random hexamers. The immunoSEQ multiplex PCR assay, covering 54 Vbeta and 13 Jbeta segments, was used to amplify TCR beta CDR3 regions. Bias from PCR amplification was corrected by using a synthetic template baseline for primer optimization and for computational correction. As for the authors' bioinformatics: Reads were assigned to V, D and J genes according to IMGT and analyzed in immunoSEQ Analyzer, with only productive sequences retained. To calculate clonality, Shannon entropy was normalized by log2 of the number of productive unique sequences and then subtracted from one. Public and private clones were assessed among the 100 most prevalent clones of each patient and control. Clones were defined as Susac-specific if absent from the healthy and MS cohorts, from roughly 1,100 published viral clones and from other ImmuneACCESS disease sequences. The raw public data were reprocessed by TCRdb itself: fastp quality trimming at Q25, MiXCR clonotype calling, in-frame beta chains only. Entries that share a CDR3 protein sequence are merged under the most common genes and DNA. The V and J calls were determined by TCRdb, not by the authors. Counted in this sample were approximately 200,000 distinct CDR3 sequences; about 93% of them appeared once. The top ten clonotypes cover approximately 0.13% of the sample.

The CDR3 holds 15 amino acids from the cysteine to the phenylalanine. CDR3 DNA only is kept here, 45 bases in frame from base 1. Deletion took 6 bases off V and 2 bases off J, with a span of 20 bases between the germline ends. As encoded in the germline V gene (reference sequence), CDR1 is DFQATT while CDR2 is SNEGSKA. Peripheral blood CD8+ and CD4+ T cells from healthy donors, Susac syndrome patients and multiple sclerosis patients were profiled using high-throughput TCR beta sequencing. The multiple sclerosis controls were treatment-naive patients whose relapsing-remitting disease, either stable or active, fulfilled the revised McDonald criteria. Bulk CD8+ and CD4+ T cells were purified by magnetic negative isolation, whereas CD8+ TEMRA cells were enriched by FACS. Blood was collected in EDTA tubes and processed within 24 hours, with PBMCs isolated through density gradient centrifugation. PBMCs intended for TCR sequencing were cryopreserved in liquid nitrogen and thawed later in a water bath at 37 degrees C. A purity of at least 90% was achieved for sorted or isolated CD4+, CD8+ and CD8+ TEMRA cells.

These data belong to a study of CD8 T cells in Susac syndrome (dated by TCRdb to between 2018 and 2021). General notes on the study: Repertoire sequencing was used to test whether CD8+ T cell activation and differentiation in Susac syndrome was antigen driven. The study compared CD8+ T cell repertoire clonality among 12 healthy donors, about 14 Susac syndrome patients and 15 multiple sclerosis patients.

The paper's findings and limits, for the study overall: The TCR sequencing and HLA analysis was acknowledged to have included a relatively small number of individuals.

Sequencing used CD8+ T cells from PBMCs. The source is a human donor with multiple sclerosis. The chain is assembled from TRBV20-1 and TRBJ2-7; TRBD1 is a possible D gene, resting on 5 matching bases. The CDR3 amino acid sequence is: CSATPLREAPYEQYF. The DNA reads TGCAGTGCGACCCCCCTCAGGGAAGCTCCCTACGAGCAGTACTTC.